A selection of T cell receptor beta chains follows, all from one sample in a study of blood T cell repertoires in COVID-19. Sequenced by immunoSEQ multiplex PCR; TCRdb stores in-frame clones only, minus some. Here the sample spans 250,000 or so clones, 80% to 90% being singletons. Sequences were obtained from PBMCs or T cells enriched from blood (not recorded which). Receptor source: a woman in her 30s who had been exposed to COVID-19. Each CDR3 is given with its conserved first and last residue. A D gene is named only where the DNA matches it firmly. Clone sizes are given selectively: once, few, many, or a class where the clone is expanded.

J,D,V,size,CDR3,DNA
TRBJ1-1,-,TRBV5-1,-,CASSLGPGQNTEAFF,TGCGCCAGCAGCTTGGGGCCTGGGCAGAACACTGAAGCTTTCTTT
TRBJ1-6,-,TRBV27,-,CASSFRGDNSPLHF,TGTGCCAGCAGTTTCAGGGGTGATAATTCACCCCTCCACTTT
TRBJ2-3,TRBD1,TRBV5-1,-,CASSLAQGTDTQYF,TGCGCCAGCAGCTTGGCACAGGGGACAGATACGCAGTATTTT
TRBJ2-5,-,TRBV19,-,CASTPTGGETQYF,TGTGCCAGTACCCCCACGGGTGGAGAGACCCAGTACTTC
TRBJ1-5,TRBD1,TRBV5-1,-,CASSPSGIGTGLQPQHF,TGCGCCAGCAGCCCCTCGGGGATAGGGACAGGACTTCAGCCCCAGCATTTT
TRBJ1-3,-,TRBV14,-,CASSQRGRVLSGNTIYF,TGTGCCAGCAGCCAGAGAGGCAGGGTACTCTCTGGAAACACCATATATTTT
TRBJ2-3,-,TRBV29-1,-,CSVVTFGDTQYF,TGCAGCGTTGTGACGTTCGGGGATACGCAGTATTTT
TRBJ2-4,-,TRBV21-1,-,CASGQGEDAKNIQYF,TGTGCCAGCGGACAGGGGGAGGATGCCAAAAACATTCAGTACTTC
TRBJ1-4,TRBD1,TRBV5-6,-,CASSFDKSGGEKLFF,TGTGCCAGCAGCTTTGACAAGTCAGGGGGTGAAAAACTGTTTTTT
TRBJ2-1,TRBD2,TRBV19,-,CASSQTGTSGSKRGVGQFF,TGTGCCAGTAGTCAAACCGGGACTAGCGGGAGCAAGAGGGGCGTTGGGCAGTTCTTC
TRBJ1-2,-,TRBV29-1,few,CSVGLYSDAYANYGYTF,TGCAGCGTGGGGCTATACAGCGACGCATATGCTAACTATGGCTACACCTTC
TRBJ1-3,-,TRBV6-5,-,CASSLTRYSGNTIYF,TGTGCCAGCAGCCTGACAAGGTACTCTGGAAACACCATATATTTT